The clone carrying this TCR beta chain showed up just once. Its specificity is unknown. The sample is drawn from a study of shared clonotypes between healthy human individuals. Whole-study findings and limits: Some naive CD4 clonotypes, about 5.5%, turned up in common across four donors. Naive subsets typically showed greater estimated richness than memory subsets.

The test was conducted at deep level. Per sorted-subset replicate PCR, input was roughly 200 ng DNA, representing around 28,000 T cell genomes. Assay: immunoSEQ multiplex PCR; the TCRdb copy retains only in-frame clones and omits some. The sample lists some 2,000,000 clones; about 95% were seen once. Naive CD8 cells, CD45RO-negative and positively selected for CCR7, excluded terminally differentiated effector memory CD45RA+ cells. This CDR3 is built from 14 residues. The germline V gene has CDR1 PRHDT and CDR2 FYEKMQ (reference sequence). J gave up 4 bases and V 5 bases, and 5 bases lay outside the gene matches.

V and J are TRBV13 and TRBJ2-3; 8 nucleotides agree with TRBD1. The origin of this receptor is a man aged 18 to 29 in good health. Source material: naive CD8+ T cells sorted from blood. The CDR3 coding sequence is TGTGCCAGCAGCCCCGGGACAGGAGCAGATACGCAGTATTTT. Translation gives CASSPGTGADTQYF.